This TCR beta chain was captured in a study of T cells in Graves' hyperthyroidism and ophthalmopathy. Study as a whole: Pretreatment peripheral blood was obtained at initial diagnosis. Broader study findings: Ophthalmopathy was predicted by the model a median of roughly 6.6 months ahead of onset. Blood also held most thyroid clonotypes expanded beyond 0.001.

CDR3 length equals 13 residues. The V and J ends lost 0 bases and 3 bases respectively, with 6 bases between them. Germline V gives CDR1 LGHNT, CDR2 FRNRAP. Amplification targeted TCR beta CDR3 regions from RNA transcripts. First-round RT-PCR with HTBI primers amplified the TCR CDR3 region. TCRdb reanalysed the multiplex PCR reads using MiXCR and keeps one entry per CDR3 protein. The sample lists 500,000 to 750,000 distinct CDR3 sequences, more than 13% occurring once. This clonotype has a count of ten or more. The antigen is unknown. Sequencing input: blood. This clonotype originated in a woman aged 18-29 years with Graves' ophthalmopathy. The chain combines TRBV12-5 with TRBJ2-7, with D hard to call. The CDR3 here is CASGLVIGYEQYF. The CDR3 nucleotides read TGTGCTAGTGGTTTGGTGATAGGCTACGAGCAGTACTTC.